A selection of T cell receptor beta chains follows, all from one sample in a study of human T cells and chemical hapten exposure. TCRdb re-derived calls from the RACE reads in MiXCR, one entry per CDR3 protein. The sample shows 85,000 to 100,000 distinct CDR3 sequences, around 12% of them seen only once. The source material was whole blood, sampled in connection with sensitization to the hapten diphenylcyclopropenone (DPC). Every receptor here comes from a woman aged 40 to 50 with alopecia areata. Some clones in this sample may be carry-over from other donors' samples. CDR3s include the opening cysteine and the closing phenylalanine or tryptophan. D genes are given only for firm matches. The listing skips clone size in some rows; elsewhere it reads once, few, many or a size class.

. | TRBD2 | TRBJ2-2 | TRBV5-4 | CASSPVGTKNTGELFF | TGTGCCAGCAGCCCCGTCGGGACTAAGAACACCGGGGAGCTGTTTTTT
few | TRBD2 | TRBJ2-3 | TRBV7-8 | CASSLRGSGLASDTQYF | TGTGCCAGCAGCTTAAGGGGTTCGGGACTAGCCTCAGATACGCAGTATTTT
. | . | TRBJ1-1 | TRBV7-9 | CASSAQQGGRGEAFF | TGTGCCAGCAGCGCCCAACAGGGAGGTCGGGGTGAAGCTTTCTTT
few | . | TRBJ1-1 | TRBV2 | CASSDGTMNTEAFF | TGTGCCAGCAGTGATGGGACAATGAACACTGAAGCTTTCTTT
. | . | TRBJ2-2 | TRBV29-1 | CSVEDGHNTGELFF | TGCAGCGTTGAGGATGGACACAACACCGGGGAGCTGTTTTTT
few | TRBD1 | TRBJ1-4 | TRBV19 | CASSIRTGGNEKLFF | TGTGCCAGTAGTATCCGGACAGGGGGAAATGAAAAACTGTTTTTT
few | TRBD2 | TRBJ2-1 | TRBV5-1 | CASSPNGGGPGEQFF | TGCGCCAGCAGCCCTAATGGGGGAGGGCCAGGTGAGCAGTTCTTC
. | TRBD1 | TRBJ2-7 | TRBV6-1 | CASQKTGKVQYF | TGTGCCAGCCAGAAGACAGGGAAGGTGCAGTACTTC
. | . | TRBJ1-2 | TRBV20-1 | CSARDPLSRGYTF | TGCAGTGCTAGAGACCCCCTGTCTCGGGGCTACACCTTC
. | . | TRBJ2-4 | TRBV7-9 | CASGRGAKNIQYF | TGTGCCAGCGGGCGGGGAGCCAAAAACATTCAGTACTTC
. | . | TRBJ1-5 | TRBV28 | CASTLSWGQPQHF | TGTGCCAGCACCCTATCGTGGGGACAGCCCCAGCATTTT
many | . | TRBJ2-3 | TRBV5-1 | CASSASTDTQYF | TGCGCCAGCAGTGCTAGCACAGATACGCAGTATTTT
many | TRBD2 | TRBJ2-1 | TRBV20-1 | CSATSVNYNEQFF | TGCAGTGCCACTAGCGTAAACTACAATGAGCAGTTCTTC
. | . | TRBJ1-1 | TRBV18 | CASLPTGGFGTEAFF | TGTGCCAGCTTACCAACCGGCGGGTTTGGCACTGAAGCTTTCTTT
many | TRBD2 | TRBJ2-1 | TRBV7-6 | CASSFTSGGYNEQFF | TGTGCCAGCAGCTTCACTAGCGGGGGCTACAATGAGCAGTTCTTC
. | . | TRBJ2-7 | TRBV3-1 | CASSHSGTMIDEQYF | TGTGCCAGCAGCCATTCTGGGACAATGATAGACGAGCAGTACTTC